This T cell receptor beta chain was sequenced during a study of regulatory T cells in long-lasting Graves disease. J lost 3 bases, V lost 4 bases, and 9 bases had no gene match. This CDR3 has 16 residues. Germline lookup yields CDR1 MNHGY and CDR2 SVAAGI. Arm-PCR of CDR3 regions and iRepertoire HTBI primers were the basis on which TCR beta libraries were built. TCRdb reanalysed the multiplex PCR reads using MiXCR and keeps one entry per CDR3 protein. The table lists around 250,000 distinct CDR3 sequences, just over 20% of them singletons. This clonotype was recorded many times. Specified time point: newly diagnosed GD, antithyroid drugs for less than 3 months. PBMC RNA served as the TCR library source. Patients met American Thyroid Association criteria for Graves' disease.

The chain is built from TRBV6-9 and TRBJ2-5; 9 bases map to TRBD2. The clonotype originates from a female donor with Graves disease. The material was peripheral blood mononuclear cells (PBMCs), obtained at new diagnosis, from a patient treated with antithyroid drugs. The CDR3 DNA sequence: TGTGCCAGCAGTTTCACCCTAGCGGGGTTCAAAGAGACCCAGTACTTC. Translation gives CASSFTLAGFKETQYF.